Following are 17 T cell receptor beta chains from one sample sequenced in a study of T cell responses to AZD1222 COVID-19 vaccine. This table comes from immunoSEQ multiplex PCR, and its TCRdb copy is limited to in-frame clones, with some not included. The sample has 95,000 to 150,000 clones, more than 85% seen once. The sequences come from peripheral blood, collected 28 days after the second AZD1222 dose. These receptor sequences come from an adult who received the AZD1222 COVID-19 vaccine.

CDR3 sequence reads: CASSSTGTGGTF. In nucleotides, the CDR3 is TGTGCCAGTAGTTCCACCGGGACAGGCGGTACCTTC. The V gene is TRBV19, the J gene TRBJ1-2; 8 nucleotides align to TRBD1. Trimming cost V 5 bases and J 14 bases; bases outside gene matches: 10. The CDR3 runs to 12 residues. Germline assignment: CDR1 LNHDA and CDR2 SQIVND (reference sequence). Variable domain in full (rest from reference TRBV19 and TRBJ1-2): DGGITQSPKYLFRKEGQNVTLSCEQNLNHDAMYWYRQDPGQGLRLIYYSQIVNDFQKGDIAEGYSVSREKKESFPLTVTSAQKNPTAFYLCASSSTGTGGTFGSGTRLTVV.

The chain couples TRBV18 to TRBJ2-3; D remains ambiguous. The CDR3 is 14 amino acids. CDR1 KGHSH and CDR2 LQKENI come from the germline V gene. V shed 2 bases and J shed 2 bases, with 8 bases lying between them. The CDR3 protein is CASSPVSPTDTQYF. The CDR3 region has the DNA TGTGCCAGCTCACCAGTTAGTCCCACAGATACGCAGTATTTT.

The chain carries TRBV6-2 or TRBV6-3 and TRBJ1-1; D gene ambiguous. This CDR3 spans 12 amino acids. Germline assignment: CDR1 MNHEY and CDR2 SVGEGT. V lost 2 bases to trimming and J lost 6 bases, with 7 bases between them. CDR3 amino acids: CASSYIGSEAFF. The CDR3 DNA reads TGTGCCAGCAGTTACATCGGGTCTGAAGCTTTCTTT.

This chain joins TRBV20-1 and TRBJ2-1; D is ambiguous. The CDR3 is 11 residues long. Germline V gene lookup returns CDR1 DFQATT and CDR2 SNEGSKA (reference sequence). Trimming removed 0 bases at V and 4 bases at J, with 1 base between. Written as DNA, the CDR3 is TGCAGTGCTAGAGAATACAATGAGCAGTTCTTC. The encoded protein is CSAREYNEQFF.

The rearrangement joins TRBV5-1 to TRBJ1-4, with TRBD1 as a possible D gene (5 bases). The CDR3 is 15 residues long. CDR1 SGHRS and CDR2 YFSETQ come from the germline V gene. The germline V and J ends were trimmed by 3 bases and 6 bases, with 15 bases remaining between them. The CDR3 DNA reads as TGCGCCAGCAGCTCTCAGGGCACCGGCGATGAAAAACTGTTTTTT. Its protein product is CASSSQGTGDEKLFF.

The chain combines TRBV11-3 with TRBJ2-3; TRBD2 matches 8 bases. V gave up 1 base and J gave up 4 bases; unmatched junction bases: 7. This CDR3 contains 16 residues. Germline lookup yields CDR1 SGHNT and CDR2 YENEEA. CDR3 nucleotides: TGTGCCAGCAGCTTAGGGGGCGGGGGGCCCGCAGATACGCAGTATTTT. Its translation: CASSLGGGGPADTQYF.

V usage is TRBV4-1 and J usage is TRBJ2-1, with 10 bases fitting TRBD2. The germline CDR1 and CDR2 sequences are MGHRA and YSYEKL. J lost 5 bases, V lost 1 base, and 5 bases had no gene match. The CDR3 extends over 16 amino acids. DNA of the CDR3: TGCGCCAGCAGCCAAGCCGGACTAGCGGTGAACAATGAGCAGTTCTTC. This translates into CASSQAGLAVNNEQFF.

The chain is built from TRBV27 and TRBJ1-1; 8 positions agree with TRBD1. CDR3 length: 15 residues. Trimming cost V 2 bases and J 1 base; bases outside gene matches: 3. Germline V gives CDR1 MNHEY, CDR2 SMNVEV (reference sequence). CDR3 sequence reads: CASSLRGTGNTEAFF. Written as DNA, the CDR3 is TGTGCCAGCAGTTTAAGGGGGACAGGGAACACTGAAGCTTTCTTT.

V and J are TRBV5-5 and TRBJ2-7; D remains ambiguous. CDR3 length equals 11 residues. The germline V gene has CDR1 SGHKS and CDR2 YYEKEE (reference sequence). V was cut by 3 bases and J by 3 bases, with 4 bases left in between. The CDR3 DNA reads TGTGCCAGCAGCTCAAACTACGAGCAGTACTTC. It yields the protein CASSSNYEQYF.

The chain is built from TRBV5-1 and TRBJ1-1; 7 bases fit TRBD1. The CDR3 spans 16 residues. Per the germline V gene, CDR1 is SGHRS and CDR2 is YFSETQ. After removal of 5 bases from V and 0 bases from J, the junction contained 10 bases not matched to a gene. Here the CDR3 DNA reads TGCGCCAGCAGGTACGACGTGACAGGGATGAACACTGAAGCTTTCTTT. Translated, it gives CASRYDVTGMNTEAFF.

This sequence joins TRBV12-3 or TRBV12-4 and TRBJ2-7; the D gene is possibly TRBD1 (6 bases). The CDR3 is 12 residues long. V lost 8 bases and J 3 bases, leaving 11 bases between the germline ends. The CDR3 nucleotides read TGTGCCAGCCAGGGGACCGTCTACGAGCAGTACTTC. It translates to CASQGTVYEQYF.

J is TRBJ1-2 and V is TRBV19; TRBD1 agrees at 8 bases. J was trimmed by 7 bases and V by 6 bases; bases with no gene match: 13. The CDR3 has 15 amino acids. Looked up from germline, CDR1 is LNHDA and CDR2 is SQIVND (reference sequence). CDR3 residues: CASRGQEARESGYTF. The CDR3 DNA follows: TGTGCCAGTAGGGGACAGGAGGCGAGGGAGAGTGGCTACACCTTC.

The rearrangement links TRBV18 to TRBJ2-3; 8 bases are a match to TRBD2. The V gene's germline CDR1 is KGHSH and CDR2 LQKENI. J gave up 2 bases and V 4 bases, and 2 bases lay outside the gene matches. CDR3 length: 14 residues. Here the CDR3 reads CASSLLADTDTQYF. DNA of the CDR3: TGTGCCAGCTCACTACTAGCGGACACAGATACGCAGTATTTT.

CDR3 sequence: CASSSTETYGYTF. As DNA, the CDR3 is TGTGCCAGCAGCTCGACAGAGACCTATGGCTACACCTTC. This chain joins TRBV11-2 and TRBJ1-2; tentatively, D is TRBD1 (5 bases). Trimming took off 4 bases at V and 4 bases at J, with 10 bases between the two ends. In germline, CDR1 is SGHAT, CDR2 FQNNGV. This CDR3 region has 13 residues.

V gene TRBV30 combines with J gene TRBJ2-1, with D maybe TRBD2 (7 bases). Germline V CDR1 and CDR2: GTSNPN, SVGIG (reference sequence). The CDR3 is 15 amino acids. Trimming shortened V by 2 bases and J by 8 bases, and 19 bases separated the two germline ends. The CDR3 spells CAWSRGGGLVDEQFF. CDR3 bases: TGTGCCTGGAGTCGAGGGGGAGGGCTTGTCGATGAGCAGTTCTTC.

The V and J genes are TRBV9 and TRBJ1-1, with 9 positions matching TRBD1. CDR3 length: 15 amino acids. J was trimmed by 6 bases and V by 4 bases; bases with no gene match: 10. Germline lookup yields CDR1 SGDLS and CDR2 YYNGEE. CDR3 sequence reads: CASSSTGQGTAEAFF. The CDR3 DNA reads TGTGCCAGCAGCTCTACGGGACAGGGTACCGCTGAAGCTTTCTTT.

The rearrangement links TRBV19 to TRBJ2-5; 8 bases agree with TRBD2. The V gene's germline CDR1 is LNHDA and CDR2 SQIVND (reference sequence). This CDR3 has 14 amino acids. V dropped 4 bases and J dropped 5; count of bases not matched to a gene: 6. CDR3 sequence reads: CASSKRGLGETQYF. The CDR3 region has the DNA TGTGCCAGTAGTAAGCGGGGGCTGGGGGAGACCCAGTACTTC. Using reference TRBV19 and TRBJ2-5 for the parts outside the CDR3, the full variable domain is DGGITQSPKYLFRKEGQNVTLSCEQNLNHDAMYWYRQDPGQGLRLIYYSQIVNDFQKGDIAEGYSVSREKKESFPLTVTSAQKNPTAFYLCASSKRGLGETQYFGPGTRLLVL.